These T cell receptor beta chains were read from a single sample in a study of blood T cells in healthy people across ages. A single record per CDR3 protein comes from TCRdb applying MiXCR to the 5' RACE reads. The sample contains approximately 1.5 million distinct CDR3 sequences, roughly a third of which appear only once. Sequencing was done on a sample of blood. The receptors shown here come from a woman aged 25 to 39 in good health. Both conserved end residues are part of each CDR3. D genes are given only for firm matches. Size values are once, few and many counts, or a class for expanded clones, and some rows have none.

abundance,d_gene,j_gene,v_gene,CDR3nt,CDR3aa
NA,TRBD2,TRBJ2-5,TRBV5-4,TGTGCCAGCGGACTAGCTGGGAGGGAGACCCAGTACTTC,CASGLAGRETQYF
NA,TRBD1,TRBJ2-7,TRBV7-8,TGTGCCAGCAGCCTCCGACAGGGTCTGGAGCAGTACTTC,CASSLRQGLEQYF
NA,NA,TRBJ2-3,TRBV20-1,TGCAGTGCTCCGGACTGGGACACAGATACGCAGTATTTT,CSAPDWDTDTQYF
NA,NA,TRBJ2-2,TRBV21-1,TGTGCCAGCCCCCCCGGGTATCAAGTTAACACCGGGGAGCTGTTTTTT,CASPPGYQVNTGELFF
NA,NA,TRBJ1-4,TRBV7-9,TGTGCCAGCAGCTCTGGGCAGGGAGTTAATGAAAAACTGTTTTTT,CASSSGQGVNEKLFF
NA,NA,TRBJ1-6,TRBV7-9,TGTGCCAGCAGCCCCCCCGGAGATTCACCCCTCCACTTT,CASSPPGDSPLHF
NA,TRBD1,TRBJ1-2,TRBV20-1,TGCAGTGCTAGAGAAACCAGGGGGAGGTCTGGCTACACCTTC,CSARETRGRSGYTF
NA,NA,TRBJ2-3,TRBV7-9,TGTGCCAGCAGCACCGTGGGGCCGGATACGCAGTATTTT,CASSTVGPDTQYF
few,NA,TRBJ2-5,TRBV7-9,TGTGCCAGCAGCTTACAACTCCGGGAGACGGGCGAGACCCAGTACTTC,CASSLQLRETGETQYF
NA,NA,TRBJ1-1,TRBV9,TGTGCCAGCACCAAACCTCCGGGCACTGAAGCTTTCTTT,CASTKPPGTEAFF
few,NA,TRBJ1-5,TRBV6-1,TGTGCCAGCAGTGAAGCGTCGAGGGCACGCAATCAGCCCCAGCATTTT,CASSEASRARNQPQHF
few,NA,TRBJ2-1,TRBV28,TGTGCCAGCGTAAGCGGGCTAACCTACAATGAGCAGTTCTTC,CASVSGLTYNEQFF
NA,TRBD2,TRBJ2-1,TRBV4-1,TGCGCCAGCAGCCGCCTAGCGGGCCCCCATGAGCAGTTCTTC,CASSRLAGPHEQFF
NA,NA,TRBJ2-3,TRBV9,TGTGCCAGCAGCGTAGACAATCTTCTAAGGGGCACAGATACGCAGTATTTT,CASSVDNLLRGTDTQYF
few,TRBD2,TRBJ2-3,TRBV20-1,TGCAGTGCTAGATTCGGGGGGGCAGGTACAGATACGCAGTATTTT,CSARFGGAGTDTQYF
NA,TRBD2,TRBJ2-5,TRBV12-3/TRBV12-4,TGTACCAGCAGTTCCTATGGACTAGCGGGGCCCCATTACTTC,CTSSSYGLAGPHYF
NA,TRBD1,TRBJ1-6,TRBV7-3,TGTGCCAGCAGCCCTGGTCCAGGGGGCCCGAATTCACCCCTCCACTTT,CASSPGPGGPNSPLHF
NA,NA,TRBJ1-1,TRBV27,TGTGCCAGCAGTTTGCGGGGGTTGGTGAACACTGAAGCTTTCTTT,CASSLRGLVNTEAFF
few,TRBD2,TRBJ2-5,TRBV5-5,TGTGCCGGCAGCCCGTTGGGTAGCGGGGTACAAGAGACCCAGTACTTC,CAGSPLGSGVQETQYF
few,NA,TRBJ1-2,TRBV5-1,TGCGCCAGCACCCAGGAGGCGGGAAACTATGGCTACACCTTC,CASTQEAGNYGYTF
few,NA,TRBJ1-5,TRBV18,TGTGCCAGCTCACCAAGCGGTTATAGCAATCAGCCCCAGCATTTT,CASSPSGYSNQPQHF
NA,NA,TRBJ2-7,TRBV7-9,TGTGCCAGCAGCTTAGTCAACCCCGGGGGTACCTACGAGCAGTACTTC,CASSLVNPGGTYEQYF
few,NA,TRBJ2-7,TRBV12-3/TRBV12-4,TGTGCCAGCAGTTTAGCAGCCAGAGCCTACGAGCAGTACTTC,CASSLAARAYEQYF
once,NA,TRBJ2-6,TRBV5-1,TGCGCCAGCAGTCGTTTTACTGGGGCCAACGTCCTGACTTTC,CASSRFTGANVLTF
few,TRBD2,TRBJ2-3,TRBV5-1,TGCGCCAGCAGCCACGGAGGGCTAGCGGGAGAAGATACGCAGTATTTT,CASSHGGLAGEDTQYF
few,TRBD2,TRBJ2-7,TRBV7-2,TGTGCCAGCAGCTTAGGGGGCGGGAGGGCCGAGCAGTACTTC,CASSLGGGRAEQYF